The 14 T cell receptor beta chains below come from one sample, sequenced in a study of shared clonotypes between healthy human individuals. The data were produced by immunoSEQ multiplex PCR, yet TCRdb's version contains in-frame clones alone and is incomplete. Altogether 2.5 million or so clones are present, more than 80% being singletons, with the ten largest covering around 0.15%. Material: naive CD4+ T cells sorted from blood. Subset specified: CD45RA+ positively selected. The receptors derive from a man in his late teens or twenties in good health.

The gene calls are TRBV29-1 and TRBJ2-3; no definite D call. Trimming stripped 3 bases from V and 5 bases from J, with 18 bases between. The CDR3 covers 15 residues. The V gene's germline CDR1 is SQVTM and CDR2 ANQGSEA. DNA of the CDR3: TGCAGCGTTGACTTTAAGACCCAGACGTTAGATACGCAGTATTTT. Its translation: CSVDFKTQTLDTQYF.

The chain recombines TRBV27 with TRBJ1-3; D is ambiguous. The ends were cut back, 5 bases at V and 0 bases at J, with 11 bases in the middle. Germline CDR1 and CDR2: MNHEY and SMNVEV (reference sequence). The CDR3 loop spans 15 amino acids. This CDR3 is CASSQRAPSGNTIYF. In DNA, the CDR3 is TGTGCCAGCAGTCAAAGGGCGCCCTCTGGAAACACCATATATTTT.

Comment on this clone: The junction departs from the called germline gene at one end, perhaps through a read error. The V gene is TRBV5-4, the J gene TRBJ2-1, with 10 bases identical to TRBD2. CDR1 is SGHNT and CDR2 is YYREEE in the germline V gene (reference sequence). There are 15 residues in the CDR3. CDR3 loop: CANSYGLAENNEQFF. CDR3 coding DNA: TGTGCCAACAGCTACGGACTAGCGGAAAACAATGAGCAGTTCTTC.

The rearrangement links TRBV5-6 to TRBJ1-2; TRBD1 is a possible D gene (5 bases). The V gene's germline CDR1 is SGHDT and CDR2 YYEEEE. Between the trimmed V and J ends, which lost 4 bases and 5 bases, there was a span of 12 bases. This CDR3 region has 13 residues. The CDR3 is CASSISGTYGYTF. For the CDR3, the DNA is TGTGCCAGCAGCATCAGCGGGACGTATGGCTACACCTTC.

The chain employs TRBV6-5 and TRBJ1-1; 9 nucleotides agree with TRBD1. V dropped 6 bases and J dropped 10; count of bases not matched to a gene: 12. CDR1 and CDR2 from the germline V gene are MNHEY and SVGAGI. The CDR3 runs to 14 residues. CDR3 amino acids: CASRTGTGRDGAFF. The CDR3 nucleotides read TGTGCCAGCAGGACCGGGACAGGGAGGGATGGAGCTTTCTTT.

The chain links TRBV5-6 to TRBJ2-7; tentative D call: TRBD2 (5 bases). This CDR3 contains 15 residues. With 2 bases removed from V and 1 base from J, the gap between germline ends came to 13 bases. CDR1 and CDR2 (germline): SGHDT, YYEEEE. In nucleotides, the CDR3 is TGTGCCAGCAGCTTCGGAGGTGGACGGTCCTACGAGCAGTACTTC. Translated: CASSFGGGRSYEQYF.

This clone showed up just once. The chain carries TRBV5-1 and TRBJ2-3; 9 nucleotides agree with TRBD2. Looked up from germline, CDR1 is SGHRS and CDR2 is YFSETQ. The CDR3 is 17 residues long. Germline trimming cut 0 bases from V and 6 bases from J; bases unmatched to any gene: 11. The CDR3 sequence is CASSLGSSGGAADTQYF. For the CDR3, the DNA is TGCGCCAGCAGCTTGGGTAGTAGCGGGGGTGCAGCGGATACGCAGTATTTT.

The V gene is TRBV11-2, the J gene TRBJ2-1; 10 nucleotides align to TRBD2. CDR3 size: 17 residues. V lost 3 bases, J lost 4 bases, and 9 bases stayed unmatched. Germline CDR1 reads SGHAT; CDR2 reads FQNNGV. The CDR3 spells CASSFSPSSGGYNEQFF. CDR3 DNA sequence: TGTGCCAGCAGCTTTTCCCCTTCTAGCGGGGGTTACAATGAGCAGTTCTTC.

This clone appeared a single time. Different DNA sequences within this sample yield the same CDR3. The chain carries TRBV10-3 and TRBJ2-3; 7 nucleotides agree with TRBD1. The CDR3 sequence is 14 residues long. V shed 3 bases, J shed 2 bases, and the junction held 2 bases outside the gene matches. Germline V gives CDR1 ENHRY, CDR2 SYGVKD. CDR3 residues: CAISEDRVTDTQYF. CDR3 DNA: TGTGCCATCAGTGAAGACAGGGTCACAGATACGCAGTATTTT.

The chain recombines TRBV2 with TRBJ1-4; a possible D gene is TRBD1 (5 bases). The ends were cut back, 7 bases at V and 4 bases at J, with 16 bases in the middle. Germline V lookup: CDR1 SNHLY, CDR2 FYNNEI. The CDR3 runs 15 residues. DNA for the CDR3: TGTGCCAGCAAGCGGCTGGGGGGGATTAATGAAAAACTGTTTTTT. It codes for CASKRLGGINEKLFF.

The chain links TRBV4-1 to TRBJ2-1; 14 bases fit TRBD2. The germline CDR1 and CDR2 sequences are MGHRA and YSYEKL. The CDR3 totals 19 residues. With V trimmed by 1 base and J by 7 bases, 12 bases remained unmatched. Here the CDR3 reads CASSQVTSGGAQYRNEQFF. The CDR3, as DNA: TGCGCCAGCAGCCAAGTGACTAGCGGGGGGGCCCAATATAGGAATGAGCAGTTCTTC.

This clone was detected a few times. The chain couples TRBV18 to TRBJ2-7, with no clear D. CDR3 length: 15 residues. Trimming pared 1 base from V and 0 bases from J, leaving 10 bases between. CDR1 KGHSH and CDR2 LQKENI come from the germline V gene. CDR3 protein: CASSPLDSSSYEQYF. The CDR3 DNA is TGTGCCAGCTCACCACTTGACTCGAGCTCCTACGAGCAGTACTTC. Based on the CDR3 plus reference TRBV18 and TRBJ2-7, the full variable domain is NAGVMQNPRHLVRRRGQEARLRCSPMKGHSHVYWYRQLPEEGLKFMVYLQKENIIDESGMPKERFSAEFPKEGPSILRIQQVVRGDSAAYFCASSPLDSSSYEQYFGPGTRLTVT.

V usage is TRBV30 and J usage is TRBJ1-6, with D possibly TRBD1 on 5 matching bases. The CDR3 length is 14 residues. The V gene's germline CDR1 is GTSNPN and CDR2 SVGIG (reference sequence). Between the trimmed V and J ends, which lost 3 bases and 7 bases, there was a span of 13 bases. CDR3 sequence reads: CAWSGSRTNSPLHF. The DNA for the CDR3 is TGTGCCTGGAGCGGGTCTCGGACAAATTCACCCCTCCACTTT. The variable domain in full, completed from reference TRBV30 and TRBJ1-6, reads SQTIHQWPATLVQPVGSPLSLECTVEGTSNPNLYWYRQAAGRGLQLLFYSVGIGQISSEVPQNLSASRPQDRQFILSSKKLLLSDSGFYLCAWSGSRTNSPLHFGNGTRLTVT.

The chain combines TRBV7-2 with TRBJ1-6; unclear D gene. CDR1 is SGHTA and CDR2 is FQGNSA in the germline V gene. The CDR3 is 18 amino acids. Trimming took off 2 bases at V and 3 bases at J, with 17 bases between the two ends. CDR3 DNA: TGTGCCAGCAGCTTAAGTGTGTCCAGATTAAACTATAATTCACCCCTCCACTTT. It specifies CASSLSVSRLNYNSPLHF.